This TCR beta chain was profiled in a study of T cells in Graves' hyperthyroidism and ophthalmopathy (dated by TCRdb to the late 2010s). Regarding the research as a whole: Peripheral blood samples were taken at the time of initial diagnosis, prior to any treatment. To identify TCR V-J signatures that set the groups apart, the researchers used a discovery cohort of 100 patients, made up of 43 with Graves' ophthalmopathy and about 59 with stable Graves' hyperthyroidism. An independent validation cohort of around 19 hyperthyroidism patients and about 16 patients who later progressed to ophthalmopathy tested prospective prediction of ophthalmopathy. For training and testing, the 80 to 100 patients in the discovery cohort were randomly divided in a 7:3 ratio. Thyroid tissue and blood T-cell repertoires from six Graves' hyperthyroidism patients were also compared in the study. Once sampling was done, hyperthyroidism patients were given methimazole at a starting dose of 30 mg daily, whereas ophthalmopathy patients were given high-dose intravenous methylprednisolone. TCR Vbeta CDR3 sequencing of some 140 peripheral blood samples (over 40 ophthalmopathy, about 74 hyperthyroidism and around 17 progressor patients) is reported in the paper.

Ophthalmopathy patients had moderately to severely active disease, with a Clinical Activity Score of 3 or more, a NOSPECS grade of 4 or more, and a disease duration of less than 3 months. Patients with uncontrolled infections, other autoimmune diseases, pregnancy or lactation were excluded. Clinical symptoms, serum thyroxine and TRAb, thyroid ultrasound, and orbital computed tomography formed the basis for the diagnoses. Ficoll-Paque density gradient centrifugation was used to isolate PBMCs from about 9.4 ml of fresh peripheral blood. Trizol reagent was used to extract total RNA, and RNA quality was then checked on an Agilent 2100 Bioanalyzer. Amplification of TCR beta CDR3 regions was carried out from RNA transcripts. For the first round of RT-PCR on the TCR CDR3, the HTBI primer set was used together with the Qiagen OneStep RT-PCR kit. Libraries were constructed in a second round of multiplex PCR, after which size selection and purification were performed. The libraries were sequenced on an Illumina HiSeq2000 using paired-end 100 bp reads. The source study handled its data this way. Raw data were processed with SOAPnuke, discarding reads with adapters, uncalled bases, mean Phred below 15, or no exact constant-primer or identifier match. High-quality paired reads were merged using COPE v1.2.5, and each unique nucleotide sequence was defined as a clonotype. MiTCR v1.1 was used to align the clonotypes against IMGT TRBV, TRBD and TRBJ reference segments. Only V-J combinations with frequency above 0.0001, covering about 99% of repertoires, were analysed. The TCS score was defined as F50 (clonal expansion) divided by E x V (chaos), with BLOSUM62-based TCRdist calculated between CDR3 peptides within each V-J. Welch's t-statistics and random forest reduced several hundred V-J features to 13, which were used in a naive Bayes classifier (R e1071). The raw public data were reprocessed by TCRdb itself: fastp quality trimming at Q25, MiXCR clonotype calling, in-frame beta chains only. Every distinct CDR3 protein forms one entry, paired with its most common genes and DNA. TCRdb, rather than the study authors, made the V and J calls. Here the sample has some 500,000 distinct CDR3 sequences; roughly a quarter occur a single time. About 11% of the sample goes to the ten largest clones.

The CDR3 contains 17 residues, cysteine and phenylalanine counted. Only the CDR3 portion is preserved as DNA: 51 bases, with reading frame beginning at the first base. The junction shows trimming of 5 bases on V and 2 bases on J, and the gene matches do not reach 14 bases of it. CDR1 and CDR2 are read off the germline V gene as LGHNA and YNFKEQ. Note on this clonotype: Which antigen it targets is not known. Base qualities are not at hand, and no much larger clone is one base apart.

The paper as a whole reports these results and caveats: In validation, progression to ophthalmopathy was predicted by the model with approximately 67% sensitivity and about 72% specificity, a median of approximately 6.5 months before onset. No statistical method was used to fix the sample size in advance, and group allocation was not hidden from the investigators. Most expanded thyroid clonotypes (frequency above 0.001) were also detected in blood, a finding suggesting that blood repertoires may reflect thyroid immune responses. A model built on a 13 V-J signature distinguished ophthalmopathy from stable hyperthyroidism, reaching around 88% sensitivity and around 82% specificity in cross-validation and 80%/75% in testing.

The chain was built from TRBV4-2 and TRBJ1-2; 7 nucleotides in the junction match TRBD1. Sequencing input: blood. This TCR was recovered from a woman younger than 45 with Graves' ophthalmopathy. CDR3 region: CASSIPGTVDRNYGYTF. At the DNA level, the sequence is TGTGCCAGCAGCATCCCCGGGACAGTCGACCGAAACTATGGCTACACCTTC.